This TCR beta chain was recorded in a study of blood T cell repertoires in COVID-19. About the research overall: T cells, B-cell-depleted T cells, or PBMCs supplied cDNA or gDNA.

V lost 5 bases, J lost 8 bases, and 19 bases lay in between. Per the germline V gene, CDR1 is GTSNPN and CDR2 is SVGIG (reference sequence). The CDR3 runs 14 residues. As processed by the authors: Scientists estimated how many nucleated cells there were by amplifying reference gene primers. Sequenced by immunoSEQ multiplex PCR; TCRdb stores in-frame clones only, minus some. D and trimming were read from the DNA, whereas the V and J calls and clone size are those reported in that table. The sample shows around 300,000 clones, about nine tenths of them seen only once. Seattle cases were enrolled at active infection and followed longitudinally.

The specimen sequenced was peripheral blood. This rearrangement joins TRBV30 to TRBJ2-1; D might be TRBD1 (5 bases). This receptor was taken from a woman between 50 and 59 years old with COVID-19, enrolled during active disease. CDR3 nucleotides: TGTGCCTGGGGGCGTAAGGTGGGGCTGGATGAGCAGTTCTTC. Amino acid sequence: CAWGRKVGLDEQFF.